This T cell receptor beta chain was sequenced for a study of blood T cells in healthy people across ages. Study outcomes and limitations: Changes seen in expanded clonotypes were possibly confounded by donor CMV status left unknown.

To note about this clonotype: The antigen remains unidentified.

Then a second PCR, running roughly 7 to 11 cycles, was carried out with a sample-barcoded 5' primer and a J-beta primer mix. Each CDR3 protein gets one entry after TCRdb re-called the 5' RACE reads with MiXCR. The data contain roughly 1.5 million distinct CDR3 sequences, roughly 43% of them singletons. Germline CDR1 SGHTA, CDR2 FQGNSA. J was trimmed by 8 bases and V by 5 bases; bases with no gene match: 13. CDR3 length: 17 amino acids. Material for sequencing was blood. The receptor was derived from a woman younger than 30 in good health. V and J are TRBV7-2 and TRBJ2-3; 13 bases fit TRBD2. The CDR3 sequence is CASSPRTSGSGRVTQYF. The CDR3 DNA reads as TGTGCCAGCAGCCCCCGGACTAGCGGGAGTGGTAGGGTTACGCAGTATTTT.